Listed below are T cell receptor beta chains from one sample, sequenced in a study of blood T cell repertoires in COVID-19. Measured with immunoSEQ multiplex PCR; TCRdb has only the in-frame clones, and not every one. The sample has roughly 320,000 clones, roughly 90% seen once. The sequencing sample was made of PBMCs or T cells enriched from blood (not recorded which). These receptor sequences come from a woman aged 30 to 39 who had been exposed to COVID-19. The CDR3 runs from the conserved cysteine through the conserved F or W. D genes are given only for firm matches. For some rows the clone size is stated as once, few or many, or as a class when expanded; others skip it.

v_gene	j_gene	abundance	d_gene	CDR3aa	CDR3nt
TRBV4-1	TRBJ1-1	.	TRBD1	CASSQDPTGSVYTEAFF	TGCGCCAGCAGCCAAGATCCGACAGGGAGTGTATACACTGAAGCTTTCTTT
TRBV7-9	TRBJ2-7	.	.	CASSLVRRAERFEQYF	TGTGCCAGCAGCTTAGTCCGCAGGGCCGAAAGGTTTGAGCAGTACTTC
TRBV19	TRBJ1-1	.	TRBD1	CATGQDNTEAFF	TGTGCCACCGGACAGGACAACACTGAAGCTTTCTTT
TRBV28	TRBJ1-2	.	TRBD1	CASSLGLEGGFYGYTF	TGTGCCAGCAGTTTAGGCTTGGAAGGGGGCTTCTATGGCTACACCTTC
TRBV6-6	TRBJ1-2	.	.	CASSYAGQQRGYTF	TGTGCCAGCAGTTACGCCGGACAGCAACGGGGCTACACCTTC
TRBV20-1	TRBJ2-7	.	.	CPPGFFYEQYF	TGCCCCCCCGGGTTCTTCTACGAGCAGTACTTC
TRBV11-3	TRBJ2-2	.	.	CASSSSGTGELFF	TGTGCCAGCAGCTCCAGCGGCACCGGGGAGCTGTTTTTT
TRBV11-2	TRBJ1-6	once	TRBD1	CASSAGLQGSDYNSPLHF	TGTGCCAGCAGCGCCGGCTTACAGGGGTCTGACTATAATTCACCCCTCCACTTT
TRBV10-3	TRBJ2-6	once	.	CAISDRGSTGANVLTF	TGTGCCATCAGTGACCGGGGAAGCACTGGGGCCAACGTCCTGACTTTC
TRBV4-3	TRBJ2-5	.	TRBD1	CASSRTGEKTQYF	TGCGCCAGCAGTAGGACAGGGGAGAAGACCCAGTACTTC
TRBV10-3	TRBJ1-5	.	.	CAISVGGINQPQHF	TGTGCCATCAGTGTGGGGGGAATCAATCAGCCCCAGCATTTT
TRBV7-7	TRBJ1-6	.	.	CASSWGSEGINSPLHF	TGTGCCAGCAGCTGGGGGTCGGAGGGTATAAATTCACCCCTCCACTTT
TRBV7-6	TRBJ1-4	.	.	CASSFWEATNEKLFF	TGTGCCAGCAGCTTTTGGGAGGCAACTAATGAAAAACTGTTTTTT
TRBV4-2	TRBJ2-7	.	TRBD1	CASSQGTGLSYEQYF	TGTGCCAGCAGCCAAGGGACAGGCCTCTCCTACGAGCAGTACTTC
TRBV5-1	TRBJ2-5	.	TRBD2	CASSLPSGAQETQYF	TGCGCCAGCAGCTTGCCTAGCGGGGCCCAAGAGACCCAGTACTTC
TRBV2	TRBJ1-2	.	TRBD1	CASSDRTGAYGYTF	TGTGCCAGCAGTGACAGGACAGGGGCTTATGGCTACACCTTC
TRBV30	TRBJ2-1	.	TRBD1	CAWSATGGAYNEQFF	TGTGCCTGGAGTGCGACAGGGGGAGCCTACAATGAGCAGTTCTTC
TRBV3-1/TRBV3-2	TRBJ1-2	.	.	CASSQGQGRGYTF	TGTGCCAGCAGCCAGGGCCAGGGTCGAGGCTACACCTTC
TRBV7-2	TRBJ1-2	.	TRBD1	CASSPRDSLYYGYTF	TGTGCCAGCAGCCCAAGGGACAGTCTTTACTATGGCTACACCTTC
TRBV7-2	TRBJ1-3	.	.	CASSLNPVLGTGNTIYF	TGTGCCAGCAGCTTAAACCCCGTCCTAGGCACTGGAAACACCATATATTTT
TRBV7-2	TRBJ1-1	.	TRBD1	CASSLLGQALTEAFF	TGTGCCAGCAGCTTATTGGGACAGGCCCTCACTGAAGCTTTCTTT
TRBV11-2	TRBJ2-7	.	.	CASSWGLTSTYEQYF	TGTGCCAGCAGCTGGGGCCTCACCTCGACCTACGAGCAGTACTTC
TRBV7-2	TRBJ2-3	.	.	CASTPRWSADTQYF	TGTGCCAGCACCCCCCGATGGTCCGCGGATACGCAGTATTTT
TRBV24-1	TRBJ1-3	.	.	CATNKDTRPTIYF	TGTGCCACCAACAAAGACACCCGCCCCACCATATATTTT
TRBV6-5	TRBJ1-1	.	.	CASSGLGQWNTEAFF	TGTGCCAGCAGCGGCCTGGGACAATGGAACACTGAAGCTTTCTTT
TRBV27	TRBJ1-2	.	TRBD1	CASSLQRGRANYGYTF	TGTGCCAGCAGTTTACAGAGGGGGCGGGCTAACTATGGCTACACCTTC
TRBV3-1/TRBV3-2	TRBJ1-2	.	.	CASSLDLRNYGYTF	TGTGCCAGCAGCCTAGACCTACGGAACTATGGCTACACCTTC
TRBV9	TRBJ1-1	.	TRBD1	CASSVSTGGDTPAFF	TGTGCCAGCAGCGTGTCTACAGGGGGCGATACCCCAGCTTTTTTT
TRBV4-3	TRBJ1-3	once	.	CASSQGSGFGGNTIYF	TGCGCCAGCAGCCAAGGGTCCGGGTTCGGTGGAAACACCATATATTTT
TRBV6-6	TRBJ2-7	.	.	CASSWDIRSYEQYF	TGTGCCAGCAGTTGGGACATCCGCTCCTACGAGCAGTACTTC
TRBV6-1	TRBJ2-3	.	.	CASSEGGAGTDTQYF	TGTGCCAGCAGTGAGGGGGGGGCAGGGACAGATACGCAGTATTTT
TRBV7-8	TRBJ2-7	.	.	CASSLDPRAYEQYF	TGTGCCAGCAGCTTAGATCCCAGGGCCTACGAGCAGTACTTC
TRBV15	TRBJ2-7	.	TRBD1	CATSRGTGYEQYF	TGTGCCACCAGCAGGGGGACAGGCTACGAGCAGTACTTC
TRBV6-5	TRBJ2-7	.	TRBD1	CASTVAVPGQRNF	TGTGCCAGCACTGTGGCTGTACCGGGACAGAGAAACTTC
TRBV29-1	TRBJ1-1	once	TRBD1	CSAARTGVDTEAFF	TGCAGCGCCGCCCGGACAGGGGTGGACACTGAAGCTTTCTTT
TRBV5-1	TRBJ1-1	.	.	CASSLENRNRVTEAFF	TGCGCCAGCAGCTTGGAGAACCGTAACAGGGTTACTGAAGCTTTCTTT
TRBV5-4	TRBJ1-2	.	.	CASSLGQEKGYGYTF	TGTGCCAGCAGCTTGGGACAGGAAAAAGGCTATGGCTACACCTTC
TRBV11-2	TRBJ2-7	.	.	CASSLGAGYEQYF	TGTGCCAGCAGCTTGGGAGCGGGTTACGAGCAGTACTTC
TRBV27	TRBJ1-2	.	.	CASRRMGINYGYTF	TGTGCCAGCAGAAGAATGGGCATTAACTATGGCTACACCTTC
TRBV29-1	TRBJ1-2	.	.	CSVEGRDYGYTF	TGCAGCGTTGAGGGCAGGGACTATGGCTACACCTTC
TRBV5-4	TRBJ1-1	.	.	CASSPGGGQVLVDEAFF	TGTGCCAGCAGCCCAGGTGGAGGTCAGGTTTTGGTTGATGAAGCTTTCTTT
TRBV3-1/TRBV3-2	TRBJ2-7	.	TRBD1	CASPLPRQGSYEQYF	TGTGCCAGTCCCCTACCCAGACAGGGCTCCTACGAGCAGTACTTC
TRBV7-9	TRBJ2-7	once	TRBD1	CASSFTGDEQYF	TGTGCCAGCAGTTTCACAGGGGACGAGCAGTACTTC
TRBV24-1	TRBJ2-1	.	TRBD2	CATIWTSGAKFNNEQFF	TGTGCCACCATATGGACTAGCGGGGCCAAATTTAACAATGAGCAGTTCTTC
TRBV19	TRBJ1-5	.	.	CASSGRAGGNQPQHF	TGTGCCAGTAGTGGACGGGCAGGGGGCAATCAGCCCCAGCATTTT
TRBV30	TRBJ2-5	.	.	CAWSRLVPGNGVQETQYF	TGTGCCTGGAGTAGATTAGTCCCAGGGAATGGGGTCCAAGAGACCCAGTACTTC
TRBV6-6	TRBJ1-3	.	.	CAGRSRGNTIYF	TGTGCCGGCCGCTCTCGTGGAAACACCATATATTTT
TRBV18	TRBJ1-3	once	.	CASSPIRTAGSGSGNTIYF	TGTGCCAGCTCACCAATCCGTACGGCAGGGTCGGGCTCTGGAAACACCATATATTTT
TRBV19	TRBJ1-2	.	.	CASNEGVPITNGYTF	TGTGCCAGTAATGAGGGGGTACCCATAACTAATGGCTACACCTTC
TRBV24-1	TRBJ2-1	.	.	CATSNPRGASYNEQFF	TGTGCCACCAGTAACCCACGGGGGGCATCCTACAATGAGCAGTTCTTC
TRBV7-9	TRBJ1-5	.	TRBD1	CASSPLDRASNQPQHF	TGTGCCAGCAGCCCCCTGGACAGGGCTAGCAATCAGCCCCAGCATTTT
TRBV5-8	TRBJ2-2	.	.	CASNIGAGELFF	TGTGCCAGCAACATAGGGGCCGGGGAGCTGTTTTTT
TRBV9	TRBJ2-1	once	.	CASSAGTRNEQFF	TGTGCCAGCAGCGCAGGGACTCGTAATGAGCAGTTCTTC
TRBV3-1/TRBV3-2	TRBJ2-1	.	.	CASSQVGANNEQFF	TGTGCCAGCAGCCAAGTGGGGGCCAACAATGAGCAGTTCTTC
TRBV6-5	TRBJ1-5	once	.	CASSYSYRANQPQHF	TGTGCCAGCAGTTACTCGTACAGGGCTAATCAGCCCCAGCATTTT
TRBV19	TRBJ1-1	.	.	CASTLWGQGEAFF	TGTGCCAGTACCCTGTGGGGGCAGGGTGAAGCTTTCTTT
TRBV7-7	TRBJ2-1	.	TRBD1	CASSLAPGQGNEQFF	TGTGCCAGCAGCTTAGCGCCGGGACAGGGCAATGAGCAGTTCTTC
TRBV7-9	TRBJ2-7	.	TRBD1	CASSSDRGVRYEQYF	TGTGCCAGCAGCTCAGACAGGGGGGTCAGATACGAGCAGTACTTC
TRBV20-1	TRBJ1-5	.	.	CSASLSGNQPQHF	TGCAGTGCTAGTCTCAGTGGCAATCAGCCCCAGCATTTT
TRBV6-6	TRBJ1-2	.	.	CASSYNSNTHLYGYTF	TGTGCCAGCAGTTACAACAGCAACACACACCTTTATGGCTACACCTTC